This entry concerns a single TCR beta chain. This table comes from immunoSEQ multiplex PCR, and its TCRdb copy is limited to in-frame clones, with some not included. The data show 650,000 to 950,000 clones, with approximately 85% seen just once and over 0.008% held by the top ten. Trimming shortened V by 11 bases and J by 4 bases, and 23 bases separated the two germline ends. Germline V gene lookup returns CDR1 ENHRY and CDR2 SYGVKD. The CDR3 runs to 15 residues. The data belong to a study of shared T cell receptors in the human thymus. These same data were also listed under a study on human thymus T cells. According to that study: The donor group consisted of healthy Finnish infants who were having corrective surgery for congenital heart defects.

The chain carries TRBV10-3 and TRBJ1-2; D might be TRBD1 (5 bases). The sequenced sample was thymocytes. The receptor's source is a girl under three years old with a congenital heart defect. The CDR3 here is CASSGTTGGGYGYTF. The CDR3 DNA sequence: TGTGCCTCATCGGGTACTACAGGTGGTGGCTATGGCTACACCTTC.